This T cell receptor (beta chain) was found in a study of blood T cell repertoires in COVID-19. TCRdb's copy holds only in-frame clones and misses some; the assay was immunoSEQ multiplex PCR. In the table there are 55,000 or so clones, more than 70% of which are singletons. Sequences were obtained from peripheral blood. The receptor was derived from a man aged 25 to 45 with COVID-19, enrolled during active disease.

The CDR3 reads CASSLASGTDTQYF. The CDR3 DNA follows: TGTGCCAGCAGCCTGGCTAGCGGGACGGATACGCAGTATTTT. The V gene is TRBV7-9, the J gene TRBJ2-3; 9 positions match TRBD2. J was trimmed by 6 bases and V by 5 bases; bases with no gene match: 6. Germline V gene data show CDR1 as SEHNR and CDR2 as FQNEAQ (reference sequence). The CDR3 has 14 amino acids.